This T cell receptor beta chain was sequenced in a study of T-cell memory formation after mild COVID-19. TCRdb re-analysed the 5' RACE reads in MiXCR, keeping a single row per CDR3 protein. The table shows hundreds of thousands of distinct CDR3 sequences, with 20% to 25% occurring only once. The CDR3 is made up of 14 amino acids. The ends were cut back, 3 bases at V and 4 bases at J, with 12 bases in the middle. CDR1 and CDR2 from the germline V gene are KGHSH and LQKENI. Input material: PBMCs or a T cell subset sorted from them (not recorded which). This receptor was obtained from a man aged 18 to 30 who had mild COVID-19 (a few samples of this study predate the infection). Cell type and time point are not known. V is TRBV18 and J is TRBJ1-1; unclear D gene. CDR3 in DNA: TGTGCCAGCTCACCCCTCCAGGAGGGCACTGAAGCTTTCTTT. The encoded protein is CASSPLQEGTEAFF.